These T cell receptor beta chains were read from a single sample in a study of blood T cell repertoires in COVID-19. Generated by immunoSEQ multiplex PCR, the TCRdb table keeps only in-frame clones and is missing some. The sample lists around 360,000 clones, about 89% seen once, with 1.5% to 2.5% in the top ten. Sequenced material: PBMCs or T cells enriched from blood (not recorded which). These receptors all stem from a man aged 35 to 55 in a cohort exposed to, infected with or recovered from COVID-19 (not recorded which). CDR3s include the opening cysteine and the closing phenylalanine or tryptophan. Fields, in order: J gene, clone size, V gene, D gene, CDR3 DNA, CDR3 protein. The D gene is left open where the match is weak. Clone size appears in some rows only: once, few, many, or a class for an expanded clone.

>TRBJ2-7|NA|TRBV11-2|NA
TGTGCCAGCAGCGCGGTCATCGAGCAGTACTTC
CASSAVIEQYF
>TRBJ2-2|NA|TRBV5-4|NA
TGTGCCAGCAGCTCCGGGACTCCTAACACCGGGGAGCTGTTTTTT
CASSSGTPNTGELFF
>TRBJ2-1|NA|TRBV29-1|TRBD2
TGCAGCGACTGGACTAGCGGGGTGAATGAGCAGTTCTTC
CSDWTSGVNEQFF
>TRBJ2-1|NA|TRBV5-4|NA
TGTGCCAGCAGCCGGGGGGCTAGCGGAGCCCGCTCCTACAATGAGCAGTTCTTC
CASSRGASGARSYNEQFF
>TRBJ1-2|once|TRBV7-9|TRBD1
TGTGCCAGCAGGGAACAGGGGTCTTTAAGTGGCTACACCTTC
CASREQGSLSGYTF
>TRBJ2-2|NA|TRBV5-1|TRBD1
TGCGCCAGCAGCACAGGGGTGTCGAACACCGGGGAGCTGTTTTTT
CASSTGVSNTGELFF
>TRBJ2-1|NA|TRBV7-9|TRBD2
TGTGCCAGCAGCTTACCTACTAGGACTAGCGAGCAGTTCTTC
CASSLPTRTSEQFF
>TRBJ1-2|NA|TRBV7-9|TRBD1
TGTGCCAGCGGTAAAGACAGGGCGAACTATGGCTACACCTTC
CASGKDRANYGYTF
>TRBJ2-7|NA|TRBV3-1/TRBV3-2|NA
TGTGCCAGCAGCCAAGTCTTAGGTAGCTCCAGTTCCTACGAGCAGTACTTC
CASSQVLGSSSSYEQYF
>TRBJ2-4|NA|TRBV3-1/TRBV3-2|TRBD1
TGTGCCAGCAGCCGCTCCCCGCAGGGGGCGCTTGGCAAAAACATTCAGTACTTC
CASSRSPQGALGKNIQYF
>TRBJ1-6|NA|TRBV28|TRBD1
TGTGCCAGCAGTGTCCGGACAGGGGGGAGTTCACCCCTCCACTTT
CASSVRTGGSSPLHF
>TRBJ2-5|NA|TRBV11-2|TRBD1
TGTGCCAGCAGCTCCAGGGGGAGAGTTTTAGAGACCCAGTACTTC
CASSSRGRVLETQYF
>TRBJ2-7|NA|TRBV27|NA
TGTGCCAGCAGTTTATTAGGCAGGGCCATCGAGCAGTACTTC
CASSLLGRAIEQYF
>TRBJ2-7|few|TRBV7-9|TRBD1
TGTGCCAGCAGCTTAAGTCCGGACAGGGCCCACGAGCAGTACTTC
CASSLSPDRAHEQYF
>TRBJ2-1|NA|TRBV5-6|NA
TGTGCCAGCAGCTTAACGCGAGCGAATGAGCAGTTCTTC
CASSLTRANEQFF
>TRBJ1-2|NA|TRBV4-2|NA
TGTGCCAGCAGCCTCGGGGGGGCAGGATCTAACTATGGCTACACCTTC
CASSLGGAGSNYGYTF
>TRBJ2-3|NA|TRBV3-1/TRBV3-2|NA
TGTGCCAGCAGCCAATACGGGAGCTCCACAGATACGCAGTATTTT
CASSQYGSSTDTQYF
>TRBJ1-1|NA|TRBV18|NA
TGTGCCAGCTCTCCTAACAGTGACACTGAAGCTTTCTTT
CASSPNSDTEAFF
>TRBJ1-5|NA|TRBV18|NA
TGTGCCAGCTCAGAGGGCGTGAATCAGCCCCAGCATTTT
CASSEGVNQPQHF
>TRBJ2-1|NA|TRBV18|TRBD2
TGTGCCAGCTCACCTCTAGCGGGGGCCTACAATGAGCAGTTCTTC
CASSPLAGAYNEQFF
>TRBJ2-3|NA|TRBV7-8|TRBD2
TGTGCCAGCAGCCCCAACGCCTGGACTAGCGGGAGAGTGAGCACAGATACGCAGTATTTT
CASSPNAWTSGRVSTDTQYF
>TRBJ2-1|NA|TRBV5-1|TRBD2
TGCGCCAGCAGTCCGACTAGCATAGGTCTGAATGAGCAGTTCTTC
CASSPTSIGLNEQFF
>TRBJ1-2|NA|TRBV27|TRBD1
TGTGCCAGCCACCGACAGGGGCCCGTCGACTATGGCTACACCTTC
CASHRQGPVDYGYTF
>TRBJ1-2|NA|TRBV18|TRBD1
TGTGCCAGCTCTCCAGACAGGGACTATGGCTACACCTTC
CASSPDRDYGYTF
>TRBJ1-1|NA|TRBV5-1|NA
TGCGCCAGCAGCTTACCGGATCGGGTCACTGAAGCTTTCTTT
CASSLPDRVTEAFF
>TRBJ1-4|NA|TRBV27|TRBD1
TGTGCCAGCGGATCGCTTATGGCAGGGGGCGAAAAACTGTTTTTT
CASGSLMAGGEKLFF
>TRBJ2-3|NA|TRBV7-6|TRBD2
TGTGCCAGCAGCCCCGGACTAGCGGGAGCTCCGCAGTATTTT
CASSPGLAGAPQYF
>TRBJ1-5|NA|TRBV28|TRBD1
TGTGCCAGCACCCGGACAGGGGGGGGAGCGGGCTGGCAGCCCCAGCATTTT
CASTRTGGGAGWQPQHF
>TRBJ2-7|NA|TRBV9|TRBD2
TGTGCCAGCAGCGTAGGCGCGGGAGGGCCAGCCCCCTACGAGCAGTACTTC
CASSVGAGGPAPYEQYF
>TRBJ2-2|NA|TRBV19|TRBD2
TGTGCCAGTATCCTCCGCGGGAGGGCTAGCACCGGGGAGCTGTTTTTT
CASILRGRASTGELFF
>TRBJ2-7|NA|TRBV7-2|TRBD2
TGTGCCAGCAGCCGGACTAGCGGGATATACGAGCAGTACTTC
CASSRTSGIYEQYF
>TRBJ2-1|few|TRBV10-2|NA
TGCGCCAGCAGTGACGTGTCGGGTCCCTCCTACAATGAGCAGTTCTTC
CASSDVSGPSYNEQFF
>TRBJ1-6|NA|TRBV2|NA
TGTGCCAGCAGTACAGGGACGGCTAATTCACCCCTCCACTTT
CASSTGTANSPLHF
>TRBJ2-3|NA|TRBV27|NA
TGTGCCAGCAGTCGTGGGACTGGGATGGCAGATACGCAGTATTTT
CASSRGTGMADTQYF
>TRBJ2-7|NA|TRBV28|TRBD1
TGTGCCAGCTTCGACCGGGACAGCTATTACGAGCAGTACTTC
CASFDRDSYYEQYF
>TRBJ2-2|NA|TRBV12-5|NA
TGTGCTAGTGGTTTGGGGGCAGCGGGCACCGGGGAGCTGTTTTTT
CASGLGAAGTGELFF
>TRBJ1-2|NA|TRBV5-4|NA
TGTGCCAGCAGCCAACCCCAGGGAAACTATGGCTACACCTTC
CASSQPQGNYGYTF
>TRBJ1-1|NA|TRBV29-1|NA
TGCAGCGCCGCCGACCCCAGGACTGAAGCTTTCTTT
CSAADPRTEAFF
>TRBJ1-2|NA|TRBV5-8|NA
TGTGCCAGCAGCGCCGACAGGTTCCGGGGATATGGCTACACCTTC
CASSADRFRGYGYTF
>TRBJ2-5|once|TRBV6-1|NA
TGTGCCAGCAGTGAAGAATGGGCCCGAGCAACCCAGTACTTC
CASSEEWARATQYF
>TRBJ2-3|NA|TRBV12-5|TRBD1
TGTGCTAGTGGTGAGGGACAGGTCGATACGCAGTATTTT
CASGEGQVDTQYF
>TRBJ1-4|NA|TRBV7-9|TRBD1
TGTGCCAGCAGCCCGGGACAGGGGGCTGGGATGGAAAAACTGTTTTTT
CASSPGQGAGMEKLFF
>TRBJ2-3|NA|TRBV9|NA
TGTGCCAGCAGCGCTGGGGACTCCGTCACAGATACGCAGTATTTT
CASSAGDSVTDTQYF
>TRBJ2-7|NA|TRBV19|NA
TGTGCCAGTTCCCCGCAACGGGGTACCTACGAGCAGTACTTC
CASSPQRGTYEQYF
>TRBJ2-6|NA|TRBV5-1|NA
TGCGCCAGCAGCTTGCTAGGTCCCGGGGCCAACGTCCTGACTTTC
CASSLLGPGANVLTF
>TRBJ2-1|NA|TRBV9|TRBD2
TGTGCCAGCAGCGTAGCTACGGCGACTAGCGGGAGTAGTGAGCAGTTCTTC
CASSVATATSGSSEQFF
>TRBJ2-7|once|TRBV19|NA
TGTGCCAGTAGTATAGCAGAATCCGAATACGAGCAGTACTTC
CASSIAESEYEQYF
>TRBJ2-3|few|TRBV6-4|TRBD1
TGTGCCAGCAGTGACTCCAGGGGGCAGGCAGATACGCAGTATTTT
CASSDSRGQADTQYF
>TRBJ1-5|NA|TRBV7-2|NA
TGTGCCAGCAGCCCGCAGTACGGCAATCAGCCCCAGCATTTT
CASSPQYGNQPQHF
>TRBJ2-1|NA|TRBV24-1|TRBD2
TGTGCCACCAGTGAACCTCTTACCGGGACTAGCTCCTACAATGAGCAGTTCTTC
CATSEPLTGTSSYNEQFF
>TRBJ1-2|once|TRBV29-1|TRBD1
TGCAGCGTTATCGCGACAGGGTCGCGTGCGGGCTACACCTTC
CSVIATGSRAGYTF
>TRBJ1-1|NA|TRBV30|NA
TGTGCCTGGAGTGTAAGTTTCAGGAACACTGAAGCTTTCTTT
CAWSVSFRNTEAFF
>TRBJ1-6|NA|TRBV6-5|TRBD1
TGTGCCGGAACGGGACAGGGGGATAATTCACCCCTCCACTTT
CAGTGQGDNSPLHF
>TRBJ2-7|NA|TRBV28|NA
TGTGCCAGCACCCGCGGCCATACCTACGAGCAGTACTTC
CASTRGHTYEQYF